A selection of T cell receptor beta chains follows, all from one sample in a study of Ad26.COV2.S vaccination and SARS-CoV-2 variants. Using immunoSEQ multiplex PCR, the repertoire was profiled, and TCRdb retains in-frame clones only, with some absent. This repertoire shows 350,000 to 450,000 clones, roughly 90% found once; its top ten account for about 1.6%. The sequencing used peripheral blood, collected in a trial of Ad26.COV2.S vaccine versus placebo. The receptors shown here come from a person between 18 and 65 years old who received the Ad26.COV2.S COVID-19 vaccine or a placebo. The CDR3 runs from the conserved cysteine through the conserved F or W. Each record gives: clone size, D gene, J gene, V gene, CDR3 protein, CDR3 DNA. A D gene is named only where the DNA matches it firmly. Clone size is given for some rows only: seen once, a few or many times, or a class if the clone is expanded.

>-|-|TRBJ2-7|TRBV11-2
CASSMLVSRLDDEQYF
TGTGCCAGCAGCATGCTAGTTTCACGGCTAGATGACGAGCAGTACTTC
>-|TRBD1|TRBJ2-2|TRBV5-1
CASSLLPPGQGGELFF
TGCGCCAGCAGTCTCCTCCCCCCTGGACAGGGCGGGGAGCTGTTTTTT
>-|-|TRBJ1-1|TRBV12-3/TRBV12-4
CASSLTQNTEAFF
TGTGCCAGCAGTTTAACCCAGAACACTGAAGCTTTCTTT
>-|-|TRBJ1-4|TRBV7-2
CASSLAGEEKLFF
TGTGCCAGCAGCTTAGCGGGGGAGGAAAAACTGTTTTTT
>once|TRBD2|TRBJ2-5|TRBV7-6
CASSLGPTSGGNQETQYF
TGTGCCAGCAGCTTAGGGCCTACTAGCGGGGGAAACCAAGAGACCCAGTACTTC
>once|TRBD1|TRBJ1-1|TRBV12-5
CASSQQGYTEAFF
TGTGCTAGCTCGCAACAGGGGTACACTGAAGCTTTCTTT
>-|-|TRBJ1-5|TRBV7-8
CASSHYKDRDQPQHF
TGTGCCAGCAGCCACTATAAGGATCGGGATCAGCCCCAGCATTTT
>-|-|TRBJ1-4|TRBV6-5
CASSYAAGKEKLFF
TGTGCCAGCAGTTACGCGGCAGGGAAGGAAAAACTGTTTTTT
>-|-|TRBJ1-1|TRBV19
CASSGTEAFF
TGTGCCAGTAGTGGCACTGAAGCTTTCTTT
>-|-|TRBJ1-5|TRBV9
CASSVSPGGNQPQHF
TGTGCCAGCAGCGTAAGTCCGGGTGGCAATCAGCCCCAGCATTTT
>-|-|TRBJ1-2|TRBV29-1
CSALPLGFHGYTF
TGCAGCGCCCTCCCTTTAGGGTTTCATGGCTACACCTTC
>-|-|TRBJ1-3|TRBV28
CASSLIGQWNTIYF
TGTGCCAGCAGTTTAATAGGGCAATGGAACACCATATATTTT
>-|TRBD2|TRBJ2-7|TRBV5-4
CASSSILAGGTYEQYF
TGTGCCAGCAGCTCCATTTTAGCGGGGGGTACCTACGAGCAGTACTTC
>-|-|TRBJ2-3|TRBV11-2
CASSLELDTDTQYF
TGTGCCAGCAGCTTAGAGCTGGACACAGATACGCAGTATTTT
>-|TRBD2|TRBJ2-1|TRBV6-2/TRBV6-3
CASSYSAGGTHEQFF
TGTGCCAGCAGTTACTCTGCGGGGGGGACGCATGAGCAGTTCTTC
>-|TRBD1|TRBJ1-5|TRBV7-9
CASSLVGRGFDQPQHF
TGTGCCAGCAGCTTAGTAGGCAGGGGGTTCGATCAGCCCCAGCATTTT
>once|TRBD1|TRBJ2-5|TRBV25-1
CASSRGQGANLKETQYF
TGTGCCAGCAGTAGGGGACAGGGGGCGAATTTAAAAGAGACCCAGTACTTC
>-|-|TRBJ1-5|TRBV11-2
CASSRQARGNQPQHF
TGTGCCAGCAGCCGACAGGCCAGGGGTAATCAGCCCCAGCATTTT
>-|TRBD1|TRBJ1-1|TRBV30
CAWSVPAPRDRGFRRAFF
TGTGCCTGGAGTGTCCCCGCTCCCCGGGACAGGGGGTTCCGGCGTGCTTTCTTT
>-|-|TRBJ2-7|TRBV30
CAWSTGTGSYEQYF
TGTGCCTGGAGCACCGGGACGGGTTCCTACGAGCAGTACTTC
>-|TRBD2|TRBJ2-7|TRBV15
CATSKAIGTSGGSLRSYEQYF
TGTGCCACCAGCAAAGCCATCGGGACTAGCGGGGGGTCCCTACGGTCCTACGAGCAGTACTTC
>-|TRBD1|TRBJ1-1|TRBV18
CASSPDRANTEAFF
TGTGCCAGCTCACCCGACAGGGCGAACACTGAAGCTTTCTTT
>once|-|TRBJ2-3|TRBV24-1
CATSDTSTDTQYF
TGTGCCACCAGTGATACCAGCACAGATACGCAGTATTTT
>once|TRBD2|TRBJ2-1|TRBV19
CASSSKAGPYNEQFF
TGTGCCAGTAGTTCGAAAGCGGGGCCCTACAATGAGCAGTTCTTC
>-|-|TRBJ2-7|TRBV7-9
CASSLRDVGYEQYF
TGTGCCAGCAGCTTGAGGGATGTAGGGTACGAGCAGTACTTC
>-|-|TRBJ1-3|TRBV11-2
CASSPRRNTIYF
TGTGCCAGCAGCCCGAGAAGAAACACCATATATTTT
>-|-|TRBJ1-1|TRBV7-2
CASSSYQSAEAFF
TGTGCCAGCAGCTCCTATCAAAGCGCTGAAGCTTTCTTT
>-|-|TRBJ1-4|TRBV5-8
CASSLRSAGSEKLFF
TGTGCCAGCAGCTTGCGGTCGGCGGGTAGTGAAAAACTGTTTTTT
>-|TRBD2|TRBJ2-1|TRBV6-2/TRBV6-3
CASSSGLAGGKNDIREQFF
TGTGCCAGCAGTTCGGGACTAGCGGGGGGGAAGAACGATATAAGGGAGCAGTTCTTC
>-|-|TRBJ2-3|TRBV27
CASSPRGSSTDTQYF
TGTGCCAGCAGTCCGCGGGGCTCTAGCACAGATACGCAGTATTTT
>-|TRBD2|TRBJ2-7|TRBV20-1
CSGTSSYEQYF
TGCAGTGGGACTAGCTCCTACGAGCAGTACTTC
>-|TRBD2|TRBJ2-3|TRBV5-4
CASSDRSGGATDTQYF
TGTGCCAGCAGCGATCGGAGCGGGGGGGCGACAGATACGCAGTATTTT
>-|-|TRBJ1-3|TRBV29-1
CSVADIYASGNTIYF
TGCAGCGTTGCGGACATTTACGCCTCTGGAAACACCATATATTTT
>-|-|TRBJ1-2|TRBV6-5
CASRRGGSDYGYTF
TGTGCCAGCAGACGGGGAGGATCGGACTATGGCTACACCTTC
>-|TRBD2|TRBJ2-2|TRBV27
CASSKLAINTGELFF
TGTGCCAGCAGTAAACTAGCGATTAACACCGGGGAGCTGTTTTTT
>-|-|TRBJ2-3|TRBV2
CASSEVDRDYEDTQYF
TGTGCCAGCAGTGAGGTCGACAGGGACTATGAAGATACGCAGTATTTT
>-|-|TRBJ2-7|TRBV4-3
CASSQEVGLYYEQYF
TGCGCCAGCAGCCAAGAAGTAGGATTATACTACGAGCAGTACTTC
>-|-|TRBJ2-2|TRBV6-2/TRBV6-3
CASSYSGRTGELFF
TGTGCCAGCAGTTACTCAGGCAGAACCGGGGAGCTGTTTTTT
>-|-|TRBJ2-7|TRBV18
CASSPGGVEQYF
TGTGCCAGCTCACCAGGAGGGGTTGAGCAGTACTTC
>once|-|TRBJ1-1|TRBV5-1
CASTLRDLNTEAFF
TGCGCCAGCACCCTCCGGGACCTGAACACTGAAGCTTTCTTT
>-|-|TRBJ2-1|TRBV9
CASSVAKQGSTYEQFF
TGTGCCAGCAGCGTAGCGAAGCAGGGTTCTACATATGAGCAGTTCTTC
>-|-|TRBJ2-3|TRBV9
CASSPRGGGQGTDTQYF
TGTGCCAGCAGCCCCAGGGGGGGAGGACAGGGCACAGATACGCAGTATTTT
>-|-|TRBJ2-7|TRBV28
CASRTAPPPYEQYF
TGTGCCAGCAGAACCGCGCCCCCGCCCTACGAGCAGTACTTC
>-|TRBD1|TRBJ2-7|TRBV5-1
CASSLVGTGPYEQYF
TGCGCCAGCAGCTTGGTCGGGACAGGGCCCTACGAGCAGTACTTC
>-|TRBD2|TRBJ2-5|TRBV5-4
CASSLEGLAGGQETQYF
TGTGCCAGCAGCTTGGAGGGACTAGCGGGGGGGCAAGAGACCCAGTACTTC
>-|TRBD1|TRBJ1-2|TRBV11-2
CASSEDRGLYTF
TGTGCCAGCAGCGAGGACAGGGGGTTATACACCTTC